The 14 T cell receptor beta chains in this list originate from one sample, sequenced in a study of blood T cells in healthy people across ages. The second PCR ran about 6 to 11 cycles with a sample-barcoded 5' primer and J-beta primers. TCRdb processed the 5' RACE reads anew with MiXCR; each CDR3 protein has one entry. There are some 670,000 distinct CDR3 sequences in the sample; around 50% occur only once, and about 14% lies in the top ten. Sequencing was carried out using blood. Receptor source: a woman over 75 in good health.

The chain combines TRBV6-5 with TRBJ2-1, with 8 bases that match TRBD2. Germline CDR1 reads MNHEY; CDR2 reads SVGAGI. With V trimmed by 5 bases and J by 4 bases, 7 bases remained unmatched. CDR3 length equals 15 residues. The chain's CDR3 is CASSPRASGYNEQFF. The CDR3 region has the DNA TGTGCCAGCAGTCCACGGGCTAGCGGGTACAATGAGCAGTTCTTC.

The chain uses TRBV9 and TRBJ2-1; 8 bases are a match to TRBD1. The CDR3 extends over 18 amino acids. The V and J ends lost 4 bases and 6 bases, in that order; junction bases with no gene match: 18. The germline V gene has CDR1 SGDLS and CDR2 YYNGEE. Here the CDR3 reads CASSYAPGQDVSPNEQFF. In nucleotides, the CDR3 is TGTGCCAGCAGCTACGCTCCGGGACAGGATGTATCTCCCAATGAGCAGTTCTTC.

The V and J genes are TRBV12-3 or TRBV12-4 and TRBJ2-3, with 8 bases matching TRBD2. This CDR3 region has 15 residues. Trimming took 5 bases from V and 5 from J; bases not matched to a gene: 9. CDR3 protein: CASSSGGTLGDTQYF. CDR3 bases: TGTGCCAGCAGTAGCGGGGGTACTCTTGGAGATACGCAGTATTTT.

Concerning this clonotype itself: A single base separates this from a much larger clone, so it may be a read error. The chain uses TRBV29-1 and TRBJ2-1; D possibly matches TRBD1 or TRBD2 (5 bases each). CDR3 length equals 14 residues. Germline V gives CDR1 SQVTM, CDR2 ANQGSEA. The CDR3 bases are TGCAGCGTGGGACGTCTCCTTACCTACAATGTGCAGTTCTTC. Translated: CSVGRLLTYNVQFF.

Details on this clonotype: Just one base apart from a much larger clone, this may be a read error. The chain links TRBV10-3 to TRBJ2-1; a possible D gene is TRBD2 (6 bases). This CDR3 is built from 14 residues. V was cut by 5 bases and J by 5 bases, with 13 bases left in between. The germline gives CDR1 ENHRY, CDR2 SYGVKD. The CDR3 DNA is TGTGCCATCAGTCCGGGGGAGTCACACAATGAGCAGTTCTTC. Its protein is CAISPGESHNEQFF.

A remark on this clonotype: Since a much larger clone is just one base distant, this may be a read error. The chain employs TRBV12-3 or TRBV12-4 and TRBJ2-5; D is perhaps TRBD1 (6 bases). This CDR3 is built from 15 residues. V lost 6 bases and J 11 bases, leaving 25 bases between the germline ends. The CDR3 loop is CASRHPRQDSNEQYF. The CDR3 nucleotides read TGTGCCAGCAGACACCCCCGACAGGATTCCAATGAGCAGTACTTC.

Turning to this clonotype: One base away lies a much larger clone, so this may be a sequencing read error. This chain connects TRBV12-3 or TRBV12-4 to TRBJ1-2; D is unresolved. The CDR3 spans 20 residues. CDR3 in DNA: TGTGCCAGCAGTTTAGCGTTAAGACAAGCCGCCCGAATTTCTAACTATGGCCACACCTTC. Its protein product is CASSLALRQAARISNYGHTF.

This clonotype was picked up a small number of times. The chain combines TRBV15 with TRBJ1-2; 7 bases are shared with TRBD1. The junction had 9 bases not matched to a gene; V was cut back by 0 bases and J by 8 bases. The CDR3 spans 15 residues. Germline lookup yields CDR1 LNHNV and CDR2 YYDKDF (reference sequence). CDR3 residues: CATSREGWTGGGYTF. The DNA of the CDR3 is TGTGCCACCAGCAGAGAGGGGTGGACAGGAGGCGGCTACACCTTC. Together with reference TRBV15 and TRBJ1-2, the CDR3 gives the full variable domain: DAMVIQNPRYQVTQFGKPVTLSCSQTLNHNVMYWYQQKSSQAPKLLFHYYDKDFNNEADTPDNFQSRRPNTSFCFLDIRSPGLGDTAMYLCATSREGWTGGGYTFGSGTRLTVV.

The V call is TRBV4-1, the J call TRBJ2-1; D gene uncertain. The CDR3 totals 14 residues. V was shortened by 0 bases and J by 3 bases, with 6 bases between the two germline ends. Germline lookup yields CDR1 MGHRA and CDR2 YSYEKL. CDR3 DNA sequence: TGCGCCAGCAGCCAAGATCTGAGCTACAATGAGCAGTTCTTC. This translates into CASSQDLSYNEQFF.

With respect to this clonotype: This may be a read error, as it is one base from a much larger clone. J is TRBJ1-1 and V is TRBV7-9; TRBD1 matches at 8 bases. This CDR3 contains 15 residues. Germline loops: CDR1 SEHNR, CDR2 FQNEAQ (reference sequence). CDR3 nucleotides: TGTGCCAGCGGCTTACAGGGGGTTTGGAACACTGAAGCTTTCTTT. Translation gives CASGLQGVWNTEAFF. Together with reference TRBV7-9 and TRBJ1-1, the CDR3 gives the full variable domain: DTGVSQNPRHKITKRGQNVTFRCDPISEHNRLYWYRQTLGQGPEFLTYFQNEAQLEKSRLLSDRFSAERPKGSFSTLEIQRTEQGDSAMYLCASGLQGVWNTEAFFGQGTRLTVV.

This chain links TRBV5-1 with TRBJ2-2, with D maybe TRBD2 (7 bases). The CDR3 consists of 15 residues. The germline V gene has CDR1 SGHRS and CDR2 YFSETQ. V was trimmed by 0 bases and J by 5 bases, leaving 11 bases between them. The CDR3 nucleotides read TGCGCCAGCAGCTTGGCGGGGGGCCGTACCGGGGAGCTGTTTTTT. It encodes CASSLAGGRTGELFF.

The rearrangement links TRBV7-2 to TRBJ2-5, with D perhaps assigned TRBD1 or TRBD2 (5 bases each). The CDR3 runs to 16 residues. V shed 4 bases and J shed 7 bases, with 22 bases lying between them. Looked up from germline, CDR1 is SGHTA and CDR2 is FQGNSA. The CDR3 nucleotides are TGTGCCAGCAGCTCGCACGCCGGGACGAGTCTTGGGACCCAGTACTTC. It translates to CASSSHAGTSLGTQYF. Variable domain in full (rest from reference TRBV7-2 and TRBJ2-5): GAGVSQSPSNKVTEKGKDVELRCDPISGHTALYWYRQSLGQGLEFLIYFQGNSAPDKSGLPSDRFSAERTGGSVSTLTIQRTQQEDSAVYLCASSSHAGTSLGTQYFGPGTRLLVL.

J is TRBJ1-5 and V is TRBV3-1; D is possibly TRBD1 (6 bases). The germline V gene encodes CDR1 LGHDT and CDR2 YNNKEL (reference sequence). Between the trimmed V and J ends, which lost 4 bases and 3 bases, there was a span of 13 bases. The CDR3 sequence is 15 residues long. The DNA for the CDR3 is TGTGCCAGCAGCCGAGTAACAGGGCCCAATCAGCCCCAGCATTTT. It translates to CASSRVTGPNQPQHF. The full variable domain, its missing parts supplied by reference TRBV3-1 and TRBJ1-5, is DTAVSQTPKYLVTQMGNDKSIKCEQNLGHDTMYWYKQDSKKFLKIMFSYNNKELIINETVPNRFSPKSPDKAHLNLHINSLELGDSAVYFCASSRVTGPNQPQHFGDGTRLSIL.

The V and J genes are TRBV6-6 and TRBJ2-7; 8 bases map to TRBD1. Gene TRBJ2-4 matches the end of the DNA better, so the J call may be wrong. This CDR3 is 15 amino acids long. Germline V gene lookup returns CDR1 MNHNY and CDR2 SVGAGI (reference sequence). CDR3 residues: CASSVGQGAKNIQYF. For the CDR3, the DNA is TGTGCCAGCAGCGTCGGACAGGGAGCCAAAAACATTCAGTACTTC.